Listed below are T cell receptor beta chains from one sample, sequenced in a study of blood T cell repertoires in COVID-19. Sequenced by immunoSEQ multiplex PCR; TCRdb stores in-frame clones only, minus some. The sample has approximately 300,000 clones; around 80% are singletons. The specimen was peripheral blood. The receptors shown here come from a woman aged 45-65 years with acute or convalescent COVID-19. The CDR3 runs from the conserved cysteine through the conserved F or W. Each record gives: J gene, CDR3 length, D gene, clone size, V gene, CDR3 DNA, CDR3 protein. The D gene is left open where the match is weak. Size tells how often a clone was seen (once, few, many) or the class of an expanded clone, and some rows leave it out.

J: TRBJ1-2; length: 15; D: .; size: .; V: TRBV6-5; DNA: TGTGCCAGCAGCCGGGACTCTCGGCCTAGCTATGGCTACACCTTC; CDR3: CASSRDSRPSYGYTF
J: TRBJ2-3; length: 15; D: TRBD2; size: .; V: TRBV5-1; DNA: TGCGCCAGCAGCCCCGGGACTAGTGCTACAGATACGCAGTATTTT; CDR3: CASSPGTSATDTQYF
J: TRBJ2-1; length: 16; D: TRBD2; size: .; V: TRBV6-5; DNA: TGTGCCAGCAGTTACTCGCGTACTAGCGGCTACAATGAGCAGTTCTTC; CDR3: CASSYSRTSGYNEQFF
J: TRBJ1-3; length: 14; D: TRBD1; size: few; V: TRBV7-2; DNA: TGTGCCAGCAGCTCCAGGGGGACGGGAAACACCATATATTTT; CDR3: CASSSRGTGNTIYF
J: TRBJ2-2; length: 14; D: TRBD2; size: .; V: TRBV29-1; DNA: TGCAGCGGATTACTAGCGGGGGGCACCGGGGAGCTGTTTTTT; CDR3: CSGLLAGGTGELFF
J: TRBJ2-3; length: 16; D: TRBD2; size: .; V: TRBV18; DNA: TGTGCCAGCTCACCACCGGGCCTAGCGGGCACAGATACGCAGTATTTT; CDR3: CASSPPGLAGTDTQYF
J: TRBJ2-1; length: 13; D: TRBD2; size: .; V: TRBV30; DNA: TGTGCCTGGCTAAGGAGCGGGGGGTATGAGCAGTTCTTC; CDR3: CAWLRSGGYEQFF
J: TRBJ2-7; length: 15; D: .; size: .; V: TRBV7-2; DNA: TGTGCCAGCAGCTTAGGATCGTCAGGGTACTCCGAGCAGTACTTC; CDR3: CASSLGSSGYSEQYF
J: TRBJ1-6; length: 13; D: .; size: .; V: TRBV3-1/TRBV3-2; DNA: TGTGCCAGCAGCCAAGGGGAGAATTCACCCCTCCACTTT; CDR3: CASSQGENSPLHF
J: TRBJ2-2; length: 13; D: .; size: .; V: TRBV5-4; DNA: TGTGCCAGCAGCCTAAGCCCGTCCGGGGAGCTGTTTTTT; CDR3: CASSLSPSGELFF
J: TRBJ2-5; length: 14; D: .; size: .; V: TRBV5-8; DNA: TGTGCCAGCAGCTTGTTCCAGGCCGAAGAGACCCAGTACTTC; CDR3: CASSLFQAEETQYF
J: TRBJ2-1; length: 16; D: TRBD2; size: .; V: TRBV24-1; DNA: TGTGCCACCAGTGATTCGGGGCGGGGGTCCTACAATGAGCAGTTCTTC; CDR3: CATSDSGRGSYNEQFF
J: TRBJ1-2; length: 16; D: .; size: .; V: TRBV5-1; DNA: TGCGCCAGCAGCCCGAAGGACAGCTCAAGCGACTATGGCTACACCTTC; CDR3: CASSPKDSSSDYGYTF
J: TRBJ1-2; length: 13; D: TRBD1; size: .; V: TRBV7-9; DNA: TGTGCCAGCAGCACACAGGGGACCTATGGCTACACCTTC; CDR3: CASSTQGTYGYTF
J: TRBJ2-5; length: 14; D: .; size: .; V: TRBV5-1; DNA: TGCGCCAGCAGCGATCAGGGTTTCCAAGAGACCCAGTACTTC; CDR3: CASSDQGFQETQYF
J: TRBJ1-5; length: 15; D: TRBD1; size: .; V: TRBV2; DNA: TGTGCCGGAGGGGACGGACAGGATGGCAATCAGCCCCAGCATTTT; CDR3: CAGGDGQDGNQPQHF
J: TRBJ2-7; length: 13; D: TRBD1; size: .; V: TRBV6-6; DNA: TGTGCCAGCAGAACGGGACAGGGGAACGAGCAGTACTTC; CDR3: CASRTGQGNEQYF
J: TRBJ1-2; length: 11; D: .; size: .; V: TRBV29-1; DNA: TGCAGCGTTCTTACTAACTATGGCTACACCTTC; CDR3: CSVLTNYGYTF
J: TRBJ1-2; length: 13; D: .; size: .; V: TRBV19; DNA: TGTGCCAGTGGTCCAAAGAGTCGGTGGGGCTACACCTTC; CDR3: CASGPKSRWGYTF
J: TRBJ2-3; length: 17; D: TRBD2; size: .; V: TRBV10-3; DNA: TGTGCCATCAGTGTTGGGGGTAGCGGGAGGCTCACAGATACGCAGTATTTT; CDR3: CAISVGGSGRLTDTQYF
J: TRBJ2-2; length: 15; D: TRBD2; size: .; V: TRBV4-3; DNA: TGCGCCAGCAGCCAACTAGCGGGTTCGACCGGGGAGCTGTTTTTT; CDR3: CASSQLAGSTGELFF
J: TRBJ1-5; length: 15; D: TRBD1; size: .; V: TRBV19; DNA: TGTGCCAGTAGTATAGGACAGGGGTCAAATCAGCCCCAGCATTTT; CDR3: CASSIGQGSNQPQHF
J: TRBJ1-1; length: 12; D: .; size: .; V: TRBV9; DNA: TGTGCCAGCAGCCCATGGGGCGTTGAAGCTTTCTTT; CDR3: CASSPWGVEAFF
J: TRBJ2-1; length: 16; D: TRBD2; size: .; V: TRBV23-1; DNA: TGCGCCAGCAGTCAATTACTAGCGGGGGATCGCAATGAGCAGTTCTTC; CDR3: CASSQLLAGDRNEQFF
J: TRBJ1-3; length: 15; D: .; size: .; V: TRBV30; DNA: TGTGCCTGGAGTCTTACAGGGACGGTTGGAAACACCATATATTTT; CDR3: CAWSLTGTVGNTIYF
J: TRBJ1-1; length: 15; D: .; size: once; V: TRBV5-5; DNA: TGTGCCAGCAGCTTGCTTCGAAACAGGGATACTGAAGCTTTCTTT; CDR3: CASSLLRNRDTEAFF
J: TRBJ2-1; length: 19; D: TRBD2; size: .; V: TRBV7-2; DNA: TGTGCCAGCAGCCCACCGGGACTAGCGGGAGGTATTAAAGAGAATGAGCAGTTCTTC; CDR3: CASSPPGLAGGIKENEQFF
J: TRBJ1-5; length: 13; D: TRBD1; size: .; V: TRBV12-3/TRBV12-4; DNA: TGTGCCAGCAGCCTCCAGGGGGATCAGCCCCAGCATTTT; CDR3: CASSLQGDQPQHF
J: TRBJ1-6; length: 17; D: .; size: .; V: TRBV7-2; DNA: TGTGCCAGCAGCTTAAACCCAAGAGGGTTCTATAATTCACCCCTCCACTTT; CDR3: CASSLNPRGFYNSPLHF
J: TRBJ1-2; length: 14; D: .; size: .; V: TRBV6-1; DNA: TGTGCCAGCAGTGAAGGGGGGCTGGGCTATGGCTACACCTTC; CDR3: CASSEGGLGYGYTF
J: TRBJ1-1; length: 16; D: TRBD1; size: .; V: TRBV7-2; DNA: TGTGCCAGCAGCTTTACAGGGGGCGCGGGAAACACTGAAGCTTTCTTT; CDR3: CASSFTGGAGNTEAFF
J: TRBJ1-3; length: 13; D: .; size: .; V: TRBV3-1/TRBV3-2; DNA: TGTGCCAGCAGCCTCAGTAACGGAAACACCATATATTTT; CDR3: CASSLSNGNTIYF